This is a list of T cell receptor beta chains from one sample in a study of blood T cell repertoires in COVID-19. Measured with immunoSEQ multiplex PCR; TCRdb has only the in-frame clones, and not every one. The data contain some 89,000 clones, over 75% of them singletons. Source material: peripheral blood. The origin of the receptors is a man in his sixties with acute or convalescent COVID-19. Each CDR3 is given with its conserved first and last residue. A D gene is named only where the DNA matches it firmly. Clone size is shown for a subset of rows, as once, few, many or a class of expanded clone.

v_call	d_call	j_call	clone_size	cdr3_nt	cdr3_aa
TRBV5-4	.	TRBJ2-2	few	TGTGCCAGCACCAGCGACGGTGCGGGCCCGAACACCGGGGAGCTGTTTTTT	CASTSDGAGPNTGELFF
TRBV7-8	TRBD1	TRBJ2-3	.	TGTGCCAGCAGCCCCAGGGGGCAGGGGGATAAGGCGCAGTATTTT	CASSPRGQGDKAQYF
TRBV2	TRBD1	TRBJ2-7	.	TGTGCCAGCAGTGGGGACAGGTCCTGGGTCTACGAGCAGTACTTC	CASSGDRSWVYEQYF
TRBV5-6	.	TRBJ1-1	once	TGTGCCAGCAGCTTGGTTCCAGGCATGAACACTGAAGCTTTCTTT	CASSLVPGMNTEAFF
TRBV5-1	TRBD2	TRBJ2-1	.	TGCGCCAGCAGCTTGGTAGCGGGCGGGACTTGGGGTGAGCAGTTCTTC	CASSLVAGGTWGEQFF
TRBV27	TRBD1	TRBJ1-1	.	TGTGCCAGCAGTTCCCACCGGACAGGTCCGAACACTGAAGCTTTCTTT	CASSSHRTGPNTEAFF
TRBV10-3	TRBD2	TRBJ2-1	few	TGTGCCATCAACCTTCGAGGGAGGGACAATGAGCAGTTCTTC	CAINLRGRDNEQFF
TRBV28	.	TRBJ1-5	.	TGTGCCAGCAGTGCGACGGGGGGGGGTCAGCCCCAGCATTTT	CASSATGGGQPQHF
TRBV7-3	TRBD2	TRBJ2-7	.	TGTGCCAGCAGCCTAGCGGGAGCTGGTGAGCAGTACTTC	CASSLAGAGEQYF
TRBV6-1	TRBD1	TRBJ1-5	.	TGTGCCAGCAGTGAAGCGGGAATTGGGCGAAGGGGGCTTAGCAATCAGCCCCAGCATTTT	CASSEAGIGRRGLSNQPQHF
TRBV7-8	.	TRBJ2-5	.	TGTGCCAGCAGCCGAGTCCATCAAAAAGAGACCCAGTACTTC	CASSRVHQKETQYF
TRBV20-1	.	TRBJ1-1	.	TGCAGTGCAGCATTAAACACTGAAGCTTTCTTT	CSAALNTEAFF
TRBV6-1	.	TRBJ1-6	.	TGTGCCAGCAGTGCAAGGGCACAGGGTCTTACTTCACCCCTCCACTTT	CASSARAQGLTSPLHF
TRBV7-3	.	TRBJ2-3	.	TGTGCCAGCAGCTTAAGTCTGACGGGAGCGGTAGATACGCAGTATTTT	CASSLSLTGAVDTQYF
TRBV15	TRBD2	TRBJ2-7	.	TGTGCCACCAGCAGAGATTCGGGACTAGCGGTAGGCTACGAGCAGTACTTC	CATSRDSGLAVGYEQYF
TRBV7-9	.	TRBJ2-2	.	TGTGCCAGCACCGATACCGACGCAATCCGGACAGACGGGGAGCTGTTTTTT	CASTDTDAIRTDGELFF
TRBV3-1/TRBV3-2	TRBD1	TRBJ2-1	.	TGTGCCAGCAGGCCCGGACAGGGGGGCTACAATGAGCAGTTCTTC	CASRPGQGGYNEQFF
TRBV3-1/TRBV3-2	.	TRBJ1-1	.	TGTGCCAGCAGCCAAGGACCGGGAGGCCCTGAAGCTTTCTTT	CASSQGPGGPEAFF